The rows below give T cell receptor beta chains drawn from one sample of a study of vaccination effects on CD4 cells after COVID-19. For these TCRs, the target antigens are not known. Sequencing used immunoSEQ multiplex PCR; TCRdb keeps in-frame clones, though not all of them. The sample has roughly 36,000 clones; roughly 74% are singletons. The input for sequencing was CD4+ T cells from PBMCs cultured without peptide, taken before COVID-19 vaccination. The receptor set was obtained from a human donor who received a COVID-19 vaccine. The CDR3 runs from the conserved cysteine through the conserved F or W. Fields, in order: J gene, clone size, V gene, D gene, CDR3 protein, CDR3 DNA. A D gene is named only where the DNA matches it firmly. Clone size is shown for a subset of rows, as once, few, many or a class of expanded clone.

>TRBJ1-1|-|TRBV5-1|-
CASWTGTMNTEAFF
TGCGCCAGCTGGACGGGGACCATGAACACTGAAGCTTTCTTT
>TRBJ1-3|-|TRBV9|TRBD1
CASSRGGGGNTIYF
TGTGCCAGCTCCAGGGGGGGTGGAGGAAACACCATATATTTT
>TRBJ2-1|-|TRBV4-3|-
CASSQAISVASSYNEQFF
TGCGCCAGCAGCCAAGCTATAAGTGTAGCGAGCTCCTACAATGAGCAGTTCTTC
>TRBJ2-1|-|TRBV1|-
CTSSRSGRCPYNEQFF
TGCACCAGCAGCCGGAGCGGGAGGTGCCCCTACAATGAGCAGTTCTTC
>TRBJ2-3|-|TRBV6-1|-
CASSEPLSLVPDTQYF
TGTGCCAGCAGTGAACCCCTTTCGCTAGTTCCAGATACGCAGTATTTT
>TRBJ2-1|-|TRBV24-1|-
CATSDPLGSSYNEQFF
TGTGCCACCAGTGATCCGTTGGGGAGCTCCTACAATGAGCAGTTCTTC
>TRBJ2-4|-|TRBV28|TRBD2
CASSSPTGRALAKNIQYF
TGTGCCAGCAGTTCTCCAACGGGGAGGGCCTTAGCCAAAAACATTCAGTACTTC
>TRBJ2-1|-|TRBV6-5|-
CASSYFRGYNEQFF
TGTGCCAGCAGTTACTTCCGTGGGTACAATGAGCAGTTCTTC
>TRBJ2-2|once|TRBV18|-
CASSPPERTGELFF
TGTGCCAGCTCACCACCGGAGCGGACCGGGGAGCTGTTTTTT
>TRBJ2-6|-|TRBV7-3|-
CASSVGVAGANVLTF
TGTGCCAGCAGCGTAGGGGTTGCTGGGGCCAACGTCCTGACTTTC
>TRBJ2-7|-|TRBV4-2|-
CASSQDIPVSYEQYF
TGTGCCAGCAGCCAAGATATCCCTGTTTCCTACGAGCAGTACTTC
>TRBJ1-1|-|TRBV19|-
CASFRESNTEAFF
TGTGCCTCTTTCAGGGAGAGTAACACTGAAGCTTTCTTT
>TRBJ1-1|-|TRBV15|TRBD1
CATSRGTGGLRYAFF
TGTGCCACCAGCAGGGGGACAGGGGGGCTCCGCTACGCTTTCTTT
>TRBJ2-7|-|TRBV7-2|-
CASSSRGGAGYEQYF
TGTGCCAGCAGCTCGAGGGGGGGGGCAGGATACGAGCAGTACTTC
>TRBJ2-7|-|TRBV5-1|TRBD2
CASSGGSLAGSYEQYF
TGCGCCAGCAGCGGGGGGAGTCTAGCGGGTTCCTACGAGCAGTACTTC
>TRBJ2-3|few|TRBV5-5|-
CASSLYADTQYF
TGTGCCAGCAGCTTATACGCGGATACGCAGTATTTT
>TRBJ2-7|-|TRBV6-5|-
CASIKGNLGEQYF
TGTGCCAGCATTAAGGGGAATCTCGGCGAGCAGTACTTC
>TRBJ2-4|-|TRBV6-5|TRBD2
CASGTTSGVSF
TGTGCCAGCGGGACTACTAGCGGGGTATCCTTC
>TRBJ2-1|-|TRBV12-5|-
CASGKGLSSGEQFF
TGTGCTAGTGGCAAGGGACTCTCCTCGGGTGAGCAGTTCTTC
>TRBJ1-1|-|TRBV29-1|-
CSVEVLGDGGEAFF
TGCAGCGTTGAAGTCCTAGGGGACGGAGGTGAAGCTTTCTTT
>TRBJ1-6|-|TRBV28|-
CASSALRVSSYNSPLHF
TGTGCCAGCAGTGCCTTAAGGGTGAGCTCCTATAATTCACCCCTCCACTTT
>TRBJ2-1|-|TRBV7-2|TRBD2
CASSSARTRGNEQFF
TGTGCCAGCAGCTCCGCGAGGACTAGGGGCAATGAGCAGTTCTTC
>TRBJ2-1|-|TRBV6-5|-
CASRRGRSSYNEQFF
TGTGCCAGCAGGAGGGGACGGAGCTCCTACAATGAGCAGTTCTTC
>TRBJ1-1|-|TRBV2|-
CASSDGQLGEAFF
TGTGCCAGCAGTGATGGACAATTAGGTGAAGCTTTCTTT
>TRBJ2-7|-|TRBV12-3/TRBV12-4|-
CASSFVPGHEQYF
TGTGCCAGCAGTTTCGTTCCGGGCCACGAGCAGTACTTC
>TRBJ1-4|-|TRBV5-4|-
CASSHSGGGSNEKLFF
TGTGCCAGCAGCCATTCCGGTGGGGGCTCTAATGAAAAACTGTTTTTT
>TRBJ1-5|few|TRBV4-2|-
CASSQGSDYSNQPQHF
TGTGCCAGCAGCCAAGGATCGGACTATAGCAATCAGCCCCAGCATTTT
>TRBJ1-4|once|TRBV5-1|-
CASSLGRPPEKLFF
TGCGCCAGCAGCTTGGGACGTCCGCCTGAAAAACTGTTTTTT
>TRBJ2-2|-|TRBV7-9|TRBD2
CASSSGRVHGELFF
TGTGCCAGCAGCTCGGGGAGGGTCCACGGGGAGCTGTTTTTT
>TRBJ2-1|-|TRBV2|TRBD2
CASSRTSGNEQFF
TGTGCCAGCAGTCGGACTAGCGGGAATGAGCAGTTCTTC
>TRBJ1-1|-|TRBV3-1/TRBV3-2|-
CASSQGGGSTEAFF
TGTGCCAGCAGCCAAGGGGGGGGTAGCACTGAAGCTTTCTTT
>TRBJ1-2|few|TRBV6-5|-
CASSYGQVSGYTF
TGTGCCAGCAGTTACGGGCAGGTTAGCGGCTACACCTTC
>TRBJ2-2|-|TRBV5-1|-
CASSLRPPEGTGELFF
TGCGCCAGCAGCTTGCGGCCCCCGGAGGGCACCGGGGAGCTGTTTTTT
>TRBJ1-2|-|TRBV6-5|-
CASRSGGNYGYTF
TGTGCCAGCCGGTCTGGGGGTAACTATGGCTACACCTTC
>TRBJ1-1|-|TRBV29-1|TRBD1
CSVYRGTGRGNTEAFF
TGCAGCGTTTACAGGGGGACAGGGCGGGGGAACACTGAAGCTTTCTTT
>TRBJ2-7|-|TRBV6-6|-
CASRALRSSYEQYF
TGTGCCAGCAGGGCCCTTAGGAGCTCCTACGAGCAGTACTTC
>TRBJ1-1|once|TRBV24-1|-
CATTSGRNTEAFF
TGTGCCACCACCTCAGGAAGGAACACTGAAGCTTTCTTT
>TRBJ2-4|once|TRBV11-2|-
CASSLEPGGRSVQYF
TGTGCCAGCAGCTTAGAGCCCGGGGGGCGCTCGGTTCAGTACTTC
>TRBJ1-6|-|TRBV4-2|TRBD1
CASSQVAGGRQDSPLHF
TGTGCCAGCAGCCAAGTGGCAGGGGGTCGTCAGGATTCACCCCTCCACTTT
>TRBJ2-5|-|TRBV2|TRBD2
CASSGPSGGAGQETQYF
TGTGCCAGCAGTGGGCCTAGCGGGGGGGCAGGGCAGGAGACCCAGTACTTC
>TRBJ1-2|-|TRBV19|-
CASSIPGDNYGYTF
TGTGCCAGTAGTATTCCGGGGGATAACTATGGCTACACCTTC
>TRBJ1-2|-|TRBV7-2|-
CASSLEMRWQGVGGYTF
TGTGCCAGCAGCTTAGAAATGAGGTGGCAGGGTGTCGGCGGCTACACCTTC
>TRBJ1-1|-|TRBV9|-
CASSVGGYTEAFF
TGTGCCAGCAGCGTAGGGGGTTACACTGAAGCTTTCTTT
>TRBJ2-1|-|TRBV30|TRBD2
CAWRRNRAGGPSSRHEQFF
TGTGCCTGGAGAAGGAACAGAGCGGGAGGGCCGTCTAGTCGCCATGAGCAGTTCTTC